Listed below are T cell receptor beta chains from one sample, sequenced in a study of cytomegalovirus exposure and HLA in healthy donors. Libraries were prepared by immunoSEQ multiplex PCR; TCRdb keeps only in-frame clonotypes and omits some of them. The sample yields 260,000 or so clones, around nine tenths seen once. Sequenced input: PBMCs. These receptor sequences come from a man in his late teens or twenties in good health and CMV-seronegative. Both conserved end residues are trimmed from each CDR3.

J gene | V gene | CDR3 protein
TRBJ1-1 | TRBV19 | ASSWDSMNTEAF
TRBJ2-7 | TRBV21-1 | ASSENRDRGSYEQY
TRBJ2-7 | TRBV6-4 | ASRKTVRSYEQY
TRBJ2-7 | TRBV7-3 | ASSRVAGGEQY
TRBJ1-1 | TRBV5-7 | ASSYPRDRVENTEAF
TRBJ1-5 | TRBV28 | ASSLNQPQH
TRBJ2-2 | TRBV10-3 | AISGRHGNTGELF
TRBJ2-7 | TRBV4-1 | ASSQDAARPSYEQY
TRBJ1-5 | TRBV28 | ASSTQGQGVGQPQH
TRBJ2-5 | TRBV5-4 | ASSSSGTLYQETQY
TRBJ1-1 | TRBV7-3 | ASSLGLTGNTEAF
TRBJ2-1 | TRBV19 | ASRQILGPYNEQF
TRBJ2-1 | TRBV7-2 | ASSPTRGSYNEQF
TRBJ2-7 | TRBV6-5 | ASSYAGQGYDEQY
TRBJ1-1 | TRBV6-4 | ASSAAANTEAF
TRBJ2-3 | TRBV4-1 | ASSHPLDTQY
TRBJ1-4 | TRBV30 | AWSTANEKLF
TRBJ2-7 | TRBV28 | ASSASYEQY
TRBJ2-7 | TRBV9 | ASSPGDRGVYEQY
TRBJ1-5 | TRBV27 | ASSLLPLEGQPQH
TRBJ2-5 | TRBV7-2 | ASSPFIDKETQY
TRBJ2-7 | TRBV28 | ASSKGPGFESYEQY
TRBJ2-3 | TRBV4-3 | ASSQRGNTDTQY
TRBJ2-5 | TRBV14 | ASSQARGTGGQETQY
TRBJ1-2 | TRBV15 | ATSRLDREGKGYT
TRBJ2-7 | TRBV19 | ASSIAAGGSYEQY
TRBJ2-3 | TRBV7-9 | ASSLVSGQGKDTQY
TRBJ1-4 | TRBV11-2 | ASSLLLGTNEKLF
TRBJ1-2 | TRBV28 | ASRPYPRHGYT
TRBJ2-7 | TRBV18 | ASSHDPGQNSYEQY
TRBJ2-1 | TRBV19 | ASSLSGSGGEQF
TRBJ1-1 | TRBV4-3 | ASSQGPNTEAF
TRBJ2-3 | TRBV4-2 | ASSQAGPESTY
TRBJ1-2 | TRBV6-1 | ASSEVGRPNYGYT
TRBJ2-3 | TRBV28 | ASRGTGRGDTQY
TRBJ2-7 | TRBV18 | ASSPQPEGEQY
TRBJ2-1 | TRBV29-1 | SVEDPSSYNEQF
TRBJ2-7 | TRBV28 | ASSPTSGETYEQY
TRBJ2-3 | TRBV19 | ASSTSLAGVFHTQY
TRBJ2-3 | TRBV20-1 | SASLRTQY
TRBJ2-5 | TRBV20-1 | SARDRETQY
TRBJ1-2 | TRBV5-4 | ASSFPTGQGGGYT